This T cell receptor (beta chain) derives from a study of Tregs in tolerant kidney transplant recipients. General study results and limits: Validation in larger populations is needed because few patients were studied.

Comment on this clone: Its antigen is still unknown.

CD4+CD25+CD127- Tregs, CD4+CD25- non-Tregs, CD4 and CD8 cells were sorted. Profiling relied on immunoSEQ multiplex PCR, and the TCRdb table lists in-frame clones only, not all of them. This sample has 80,000 to 90,000 clones, with roughly nine tenths found just once. Germline assignment: CDR1 SGHVS and CDR2 FNYEAQ. Trimming cost V 3 bases and J 6 bases; bases outside gene matches: 4. The CDR3 spans 14 residues. This TCR was sampled from a human donor in good health. The chain employs TRBV7-6 and TRBJ1-2, with TRBD1 matching over 10 bases. What was sequenced was CD8+ T cells from blood. The CDR3 DNA reads as TGTGCCAGCAGCTTGGGACAGGGGTGGAATGGCTACACCTTC. Translating gives CASSLGQGWNGYTF. The variable domain in full, with the rest retrieved from reference TRBV7-6 and TRBJ1-2, is GAGVSQSPRYKVTKRGQDVALRCDPISGHVSLYWYRQALGQGPEFLTYFNYEAQQDKSGLPNDRFSAERPEGSISTLTIQRTEQRDSAMYRCASSLGQGWNGYTFGSGTRLTVV.